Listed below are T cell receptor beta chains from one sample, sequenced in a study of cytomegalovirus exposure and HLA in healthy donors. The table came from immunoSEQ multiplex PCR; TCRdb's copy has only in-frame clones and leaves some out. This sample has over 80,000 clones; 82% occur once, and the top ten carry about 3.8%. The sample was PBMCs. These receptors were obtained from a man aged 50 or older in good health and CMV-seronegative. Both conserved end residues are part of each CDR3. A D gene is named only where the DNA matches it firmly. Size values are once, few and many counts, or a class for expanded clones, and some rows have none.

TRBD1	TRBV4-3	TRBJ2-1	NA	CASSQDLTGEFYNEQFF	TGCGCCAGCAGCCAAGATCTGACAGGGGAATTCTACAATGAGCAGTTCTTC
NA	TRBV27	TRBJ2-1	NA	CASSLSYYSYNEQFF	TGTGCCAGCAGTTTATCCTACTACTCCTACAATGAGCAGTTCTTC
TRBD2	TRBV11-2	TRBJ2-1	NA	CASSLRGRANNEQFF	TGTGCCAGCAGCTTAAGAGGGAGGGCCAATAATGAGCAGTTCTTC
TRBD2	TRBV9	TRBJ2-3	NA	CASSEAGAGDTQYF	TGTGCCAGCAGCGAAGCGGGAGCGGGAGATACGCAGTATTTT
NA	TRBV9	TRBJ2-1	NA	CASSVGLLPNEQFF	TGTGCCAGCAGCGTTGGGCTCCTGCCGAATGAGCAGTTCTTC
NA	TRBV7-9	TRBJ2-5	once	CASSLGHREKETQYF	TGTGCCAGCAGCTTAGGTCACAGGGAAAAAGAGACCCAGTACTTC
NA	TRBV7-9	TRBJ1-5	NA	CASSLGGVGNQPQHF	TGTGCCAGCAGCTTGGGGGGAGTAGGCAATCAGCCCCAGCATTTT
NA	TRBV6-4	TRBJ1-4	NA	CASSGSPSSTELFF	TGTGCCAGCAGTGGTAGTCCCAGCTCGACTGAACTGTTTTTT
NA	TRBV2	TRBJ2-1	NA	CASSEARLDGSEQFF	TGTGCCAGCAGTGAAGCGCGTCTAGATGGTAGCGAGCAGTTCTTC
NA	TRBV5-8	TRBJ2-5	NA	CASSPAGETQYF	TGTGCCAGCAGCCCGGCAGGGGAGACCCAGTACTTC
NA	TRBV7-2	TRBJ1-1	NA	CASSFNSQGTEAFF	TGTGCCAGCAGCTTCAACAGCCAGGGGACTGAAGCTTTCTTT
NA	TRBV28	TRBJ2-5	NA	CASNGHPGGGKKETQYF	TGTGCCAGCAATGGACATCCCGGCGGCGGGAAAAAGGAGACCCAGTACTTC
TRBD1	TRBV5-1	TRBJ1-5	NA	CASSYEQGAQPQHF	TGCGCCAGCAGCTATGAACAGGGGGCCCAGCCCCAGCATTTT
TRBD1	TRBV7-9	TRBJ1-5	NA	CSSSPGQAPNQPQHF	TGTTCCAGCAGCCCGGGACAGGCCCCCAATCAGCCCCAGCATTTT
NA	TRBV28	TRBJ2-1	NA	CASWQGLGEQFF	TGTGCCAGCTGGCAGGGGCTCGGTGAGCAGTTCTTC
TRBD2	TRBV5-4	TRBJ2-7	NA	CASSWRGREGAYEQYF	TGTGCCAGCAGCTGGCGAGGGCGGGAGGGGGCCTACGAGCAGTACTTC
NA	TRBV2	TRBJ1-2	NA	CASSETRNSLYGYTF	TGTGCCAGCAGTGAAACTCGTAACAGTCTCTATGGCTACACCTTC
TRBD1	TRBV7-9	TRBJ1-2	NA	CSSSLRGQDGYTF	TGTTCCAGCAGCTTGAGGGGGCAGGATGGCTACACCTTC
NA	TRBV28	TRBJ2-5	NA	CASSFGGHETQYF	TGTGCCAGCAGTTTCGGGGGGCACGAGACCCAGTACTTC
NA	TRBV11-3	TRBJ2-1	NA	CASSLDTTYEQFF	TGTGCCAGCAGCTTAGATACTACTTATGAGCAGTTCTTC
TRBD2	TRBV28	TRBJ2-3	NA	CASSSSGSSTDTQYF	TGTGCCAGCAGCAGTAGCGGGAGCAGCACAGATACGCAGTATTTT
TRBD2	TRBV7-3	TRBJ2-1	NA	CASSLRLADYNEQFF	TGTGCCAGCAGCTTAAGACTAGCGGACTACAATGAGCAGTTCTTC
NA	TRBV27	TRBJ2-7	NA	CASSFAGSSYEQYF	TGTGCCAGCAGTTTTGCCGGGAGCTCCTACGAGCAGTACTTC
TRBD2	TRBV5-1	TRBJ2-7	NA	CASSAGTSEQYF	TGCGCCAGCAGCGCGGGGACTAGCGAGCAGTACTTC
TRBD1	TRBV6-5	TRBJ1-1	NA	CASRQDRGNEAFF	TGTGCCAGCAGACAGGACAGGGGGAATGAAGCTTTCTTT
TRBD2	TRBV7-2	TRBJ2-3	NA	CASSLGTSGHTDTQYF	TGTGCCAGCAGCTTAGGGACTAGCGGGCATACAGATACGCAGTATTTT
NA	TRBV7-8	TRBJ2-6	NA	CASSLERVSGANVLTF	TGTGCCAGCAGCTTAGAGAGGGTCTCTGGGGCCAACGTCCTGACTTTC
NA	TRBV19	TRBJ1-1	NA	CASSIEGGNAEAFF	TGTGCCAGTAGTATAGAAGGAGGGAATGCTGAAGCTTTCTTT
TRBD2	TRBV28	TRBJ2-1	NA	CASRPPGLAGHEQFF	TGTGCCAGCAGGCCTCCCGGACTAGCGGGTCATGAGCAGTTCTTC
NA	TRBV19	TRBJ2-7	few	CASSSRVTYEQYF	TGTGCCAGTAGTAGCAGGGTTACCTACGAGCAGTACTTC
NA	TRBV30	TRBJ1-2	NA	CAWSRGVAGYTF	TGTGCCTGGAGCAGGGGAGTTGCTGGCTACACCTTC
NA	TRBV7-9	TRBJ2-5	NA	CASSLSRQETQYF	TGTGCCAGCAGCTTATCGAGGCAAGAGACCCAGTACTTC
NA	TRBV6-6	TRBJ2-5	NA	CASSYAARGHQTQYF	TGTGCCAGCAGTTACGCCGCCCGAGGACACCAGACCCAGTACTTC
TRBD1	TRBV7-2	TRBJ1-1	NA	CASSPRGQSNTEAFF	TGTGCCAGCAGCCCGCGGGGACAGTCGAACACTGAAGCTTTCTTT
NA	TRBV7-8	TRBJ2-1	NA	CAGSFSAIPGGEQFF	TGTGCCGGCAGCTTTTCCGCCATCCCCGGAGGTGAGCAGTTCTTC
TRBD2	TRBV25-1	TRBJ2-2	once	CASSEITSAGELFF	TGTGCCAGCAGTGAAATCACTAGCGCCGGGGAGCTGTTTTTT
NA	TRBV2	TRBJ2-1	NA	CASSERSPSAFF	TGTGCCAGCAGTGAAAGGTCCCCGAGCGCGTTCTTC
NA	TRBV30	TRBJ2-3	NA	CAWSGVSKDTQYF	TGTGCCTGGAGTGGTGTATCTAAGGATACGCAGTATTTT
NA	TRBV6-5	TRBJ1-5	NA	CASSTGQFSNQPQHF	TGTGCCAGCAGCACTGGACAGTTTAGCAATCAGCCCCAGCATTTT
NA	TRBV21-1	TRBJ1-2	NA	CASSKVDQGVTLEYGYTF	TGTGCCAGCAGCAAAGTCGATCAGGGGGTGACATTGGAATATGGCTACACCTTC